This entry describes one T cell receptor (beta chain). No antigen is known for it. This sample is part of a study of monozygotic twins with inflammatory bowel disease. cDNA encoding TCRalpha and TCRbeta underwent two nested PCRs of 16 and 9 cycles, each of which was followed by bead purification. Reprocessing the 5' RACE reads, TCRdb reports a single entry for every CDR3 protein and omits DNA. This sample's clone table lists over 150,000 distinct CDR3 sequences. Germline V lookup: CDR1 SGHDN, CDR2 FVKESK. This CDR3 region has 14 residues. Study-wide points: Those with IBD had lower TCRbeta diversity (inverse Simpson) than their healthy co-twins did. Added variability in patient repertoires may stem from differing immunosuppressive treatments.

Input material: blood. The rearrangement links TRBV14 to TRBJ2-1. This clonotype was obtained from a human donor with ulcerative colitis or Crohn's disease, or a healthy co-twin of an affected twin (not recorded which). CDR3 sequence reads: CASSHLPAYNEQFF.